One and the same sample provided the 22 T cell receptor beta chains below, sequenced in a study of a mutant IDH1 vaccine in newly diagnosed glioma (dated by TCRdb to about 2021). These TCRs are of unknown antigen specificity. The time point label corresponds to: week 47, end of study. A 20-mer mutant IDH1 peptide at 300 micrograms in Montanide made up each vaccine dose, which was injected subcutaneously together with topical imiquimod. The method behind the library was the immunoSEQ multiplex PCR assay. As stored in TCRdb, this immuneACCESS dataset retains in-frame rearrangements with V and J assigned. A fraction of the clones does not appear; measured against another copy, unresolved V genes explain less than half of the discrepancy, and the remainder lacks a known reason. The sample yields some 87,000 clones; over 75% were counted once. The ten largest make up 5.2% of the sample. The source material was PBMCs, sampled from a glioma patient whose treatment included an IDH1 peptide vaccine. These receptors all come from a man aged 40-49 years with glioma.

The chain joins TRBV2 to TRBJ2-1; a weak D match, TRBD1 (6 bases). Germline-derived CDR1 and CDR2 are SNHLY and FYNNEI. The CDR3 is 14 residues long. V lost 6 bases and J 4 bases, leaving 13 bases between the germline ends. For the CDR3, the DNA is TGTGCCAGCAGACCCGGACAGTATTACAATGAGCAGTTCTTC. Translation: CASRPGQYYNEQFF.

The chain couples TRBV10-1 to TRBJ2-1; TRBD1 agrees at 10 bases. The ends lost 4 bases at V and 7 bases at J; junction bases unmatched: 10. Germline V gene lookup returns CDR1 WNHNN and CDR2 SYGVQD (reference sequence). This CDR3 region has 16 residues. The CDR3 sequence: CASSALGQGGRNEQFF. CDR3 coding DNA: TGCGCCAGCAGTGCCCTCGGACAGGGGGGTAGGAATGAGCAGTTCTTC.

J is TRBJ1-2 and V is TRBV5-4; 7 positions agree with TRBD1. Germline CDR1 SGHNT, CDR2 YYREEE (reference sequence). CDR3 length: 14 amino acids. V lost 4 bases and J lost 4; bases outside the gene matches: 7. CDR3 bases: TGTGCCAGCAGCACCCAGACAGGGCCCTATGGCTACACCTTC. It yields the protein CASSTQTGPYGYTF.

This sequence joins TRBV19 and TRBJ1-1, with 8 bases identical to TRBD1. CDR3 length equals 13 residues. Germline V CDR1 and CDR2: LNHDA, SQIVND (reference sequence). The V gene end was trimmed by 5 bases and the J gene end by 4 bases; junction bases not matched to a gene: 3. CDR3 protein: CASSPDRGTEAFF. In DNA form, the CDR3 reads TGTGCCAGTAGTCCCGACAGGGGCACTGAAGCTTTCTTT.

V gene TRBV7-2 combines with J gene TRBJ2-5, with TRBD2 matching over 10 bases. Per the germline V gene, CDR1 is SGHTA and CDR2 is FQGNSA. J was trimmed by 4 bases and V by 1 base; bases with no gene match: 6. This CDR3 is built from 16 residues. In DNA form, the CDR3 reads TGTGCCAGCAGCTTAGGGTCTAGCGGGAGCGGAGAGACCCAGTACTTC. The encoded protein is CASSLGSSGSGETQYF.

The rearrangement links TRBV30 to TRBJ1-6, with 7 bases lining up with TRBD1. The CDR3 extends over 14 amino acids. Germline V gene data show CDR1 as GTSNPN and CDR2 as SVGIG (reference sequence). V lost 3 bases, J lost 5 bases, and 4 bases stayed unmatched. The CDR3 spells CAWRRQGDNSPLHF. In DNA form, the CDR3 reads TGTGCCTGGAGACGACAGGGAGATAATTCACCCCTCCACTTT. Looking up the rest from reference TRBV30 and TRBJ1-6 gives the full variable domain: SQTIHQWPATLVQPVGSPLSLECTVEGTSNPNLYWYRQAAGRGLQLLFYSVGIGQISSEVPQNLSASRPQDRQFILSSKKLLLSDSGFYLCAWRRQGDNSPLHFGNGTRLTVT.

This sequence joins TRBV9 and TRBJ1-2; D remains unclear. V was pared by 0 bases and J by 7 bases, with 7 bases between. CDR1 is SGDLS, CDR2 YYNGEE, per germline. The CDR3 loop spans 12 amino acids. The chain's CDR3 is CASSVAEGGYTF. The CDR3 nucleotides read TGTGCCAGCAGCGTAGCCGAGGGTGGCTACACCTTC.

The CDR3 region is CASSLSAGALQTQYF. CDR3 sequence (DNA): TGTGCCAGCAGTTTATCGGCGGGGGCTCTACAGACCCAGTACTTC. The J gene is TRBJ2-5, the V gene TRBV27, with a weak D call TRBD2 (7 bases). V gave up 0 bases and J gave up 6 bases, with 14 bases separating them. CDR3 length: 15 amino acids. Per germline, CDR1 MNHEY and CDR2 SMNVEV (reference sequence).

This chain uses TRBV28 with TRBJ2-6, with D possibly called TRBD1 or TRBD2 (5 bases each). CDR1 and CDR2 from the germline V gene are MDHEN and SYDVKM. V was shortened by 2 bases and J by 1 base, with 6 bases between the two germline ends. The length of the CDR3 is 15 residues. The CDR3 sequence is CASSLGGSGANVLTF. The CDR3 DNA reads TGTGCCAGCAGTTTAGGGGGTTCTGGGGCCAACGTCCTGACTTTC. The whole variable domain, filled in from reference TRBV28 and TRBJ2-6, reads DVKVTQSSRYLVKRTGEKVFLECVQDMDHENMFWYRQDPGLGLRLIYFSYDVKMKEKGDIPEGYSVSREKKERFSLILESASTNQTSMYLCASSLGGSGANVLTFGAGSRLTVL.

This sequence joins TRBV9 and TRBJ2-3; D remains unclear. The CDR3 sequence is 14 residues long. The V gene lost 4 bases and the J gene lost 4 bases, with 13 bases spanning the gap. Germline assignment: CDR1 SGDLS and CDR2 YYNGEE. The CDR3 DNA follows: TGTGCCAGCAGCCCCGACACAGTCGCAGATACGCAGTATTTT. It specifies CASSPDTVADTQYF.

V usage is TRBV2 and J usage is TRBJ2-4, with a tentative D call TRBD1 (5 bases). Trimming cost V 3 bases and J 0 bases, with 12 bases left between them. Germline CDR1 and CDR2: SNHLY and FYNNEI. The CDR3 is 16 amino acids. DNA for the CDR3: TGTGCCAGCAGTGACGTACAGGCCCTAGCCAAAAACATTCAGTACTTC. Its translation is CASSDVQALAKNIQYF.

The chain uses TRBV6-5 and TRBJ2-1; D possibly matches TRBD1 or TRBD2 (6 bases each). V was clipped by 2 bases and J by 0 bases, with 11 bases between them. CDR3 length: 16 amino acids. CDR1 is MNHEY and CDR2 is SVGAGI in the germline V gene. CDR3: CASSYGGRHSYNEQFF. In nucleotides, the CDR3 is TGTGCCAGCAGTTACGGGGGGCGGCACTCCTACAATGAGCAGTTCTTC.

The V and J genes are TRBV28 and TRBJ1-5, with D hard to call. Trimming took 8 bases from V and 1 from J, leaving 6 bases between them. This CDR3 has 12 amino acids. From germline, CDR1 is MDHEN and CDR2 SYDVKM. CDR3 coding DNA: TGTGCCAGCTCTCAGAGCAATCAGCCCCAGCATTTT. Translated, it gives CASSQSNQPQHF. Using reference TRBV28 and TRBJ1-5 for the parts outside the CDR3, the full variable domain is DVKVTQSSRYLVKRTGEKVFLECVQDMDHENMFWYRQDPGLGLRLIYFSYDVKMKEKGDIPEGYSVSREKKERFSLILESASTNQTSMYLCASSQSNQPQHFGDGTRLSIL.

V is TRBV30 and J is TRBJ2-7; a weak D match, TRBD2 (6 bases). Germline loops: CDR1 GTSNPN, CDR2 SVGIG (reference sequence). CDR3 length equals 14 residues. Trimming left V 4 bases short and J 2 bases short, with 15 bases between. The chain's CDR3 is CAWIPMGGPYEQYF. In nucleotides, the CDR3 is TGTGCCTGGATTCCTATGGGGGGTCCCTACGAGCAGTACTTC.

The chain carries TRBV11-1 and TRBJ2-7; TRBD2 aligns across 8 bases. The CDR3 runs to 14 residues. Germline V lookup: CDR1 SGHAT, CDR2 FQDESV (reference sequence). Germline trimming cut 8 bases from V and 2 bases from J; bases unmatched to any gene: 8. CDR3 in amino acids: CASGITGGPYEQYF. CDR3 in DNA: TGTGCCAGCGGGATTACGGGAGGGCCCTACGAGCAGTACTTC.

V is TRBV7-2 and J is TRBJ2-1; 12 nucleotides line up with TRBD1. The trim removed 5 bases at V and 9 bases at J, leaving 11 bases unmatched. The V gene's germline CDR1 is SGHTA and CDR2 FQGNSA. The CDR3 is 16 residues long. The CDR3 DNA follows: TGTGCCAGCAGCCCCCAGGTCGGGACAGGGGGCCGTGAGCAGTTCTTC. Amino acid sequence: CASSPQVGTGGREQFF.

The chain links TRBV7-2 to TRBJ1-1; weak D call: TRBD1 (6 bases). Per germline, CDR1 SGHTA and CDR2 FQGNSA. The V gene lost 2 bases and the J gene lost 6 bases, with 10 bases spanning the gap. The CDR3 loop spans 13 amino acids. The CDR3 region is CASSLLGGPEAFF. The CDR3 coding sequence is TGTGCCAGCAGCTTACTGGGGGGCCCTGAAGCTTTCTTT.

This chain joins TRBV11-2 and TRBJ1-1, with D hard to call. Between the trimmed V and J ends, which lost 3 bases and 2 bases, there was a span of 7 bases. This CDR3 is 13 amino acids long. Germline loops: CDR1 SGHAT, CDR2 FQNNGV. Written as DNA, the CDR3 is TGTGCCAGCAGCTTCCTGGTAAACACTGAAGCTTTCTTT. Translating it yields CASSFLVNTEAFF.

This clone is a singleton in its sample. The chain recombines TRBV11-2 with TRBJ1-1, with D possibly being TRBD1 (5 bases). The germline V gene has CDR1 SGHAT and CDR2 FQNNGV. V was shortened by 5 bases and J by 0 bases, with 13 bases between the two germline ends. The CDR3 has 15 amino acids. The DNA of the CDR3 is TGTGCCAGCAGCCTCCCCAGGGCCTTGAACACTGAAGCTTTCTTT. Amino acids: CASSLPRALNTEAFF.

The chain recombines TRBV4-3 with TRBJ2-7; 10 nucleotides line up with TRBD2. CDR3 size: 15 residues. The junction had 2 bases not matched to a gene; V was cut back by 1 base and J by 2 bases. Germline V CDR1 and CDR2: LGHNA, YSLEER. In nucleotides, the CDR3 is TGCGCCAGCAGCCAAGCTAGCGGGAGTACCTACGAGCAGTACTTC. Its translation is CASSQASGSTYEQYF.

The chain joins TRBV28 to TRBJ2-7; no firm D call. Trimming pared 5 bases from V and 4 bases from J, leaving 12 bases between. The CDR3 contains 13 residues. CDR1 and CDR2 from the germline V gene are MDHEN and SYDVKM. CDR3 loop: CASSMGPLYEQYF. DNA of the CDR3: TGTGCCAGCAGTATGGGCCCTCTATACGAGCAGTACTTC.

The chain uses TRBV11-1 and TRBJ2-7; D gene uncertain. Trimming removed 1 base from V and 4 bases from J, with 5 bases in between. This CDR3 region has 12 residues. Per the germline V gene, CDR1 is SGHAT and CDR2 is FQDESV (reference sequence). The CDR3 nucleotides read TGTGCCAGCAGCTTAGAAGGGTACGAGCAGTACTTC. Encoded protein: CASSLEGYEQYF.